This is a list of T cell receptor beta chains from one sample in a study of shared T cell receptors in the human thymus. Method: immunoSEQ multiplex PCR; TCRdb's copy keeps in-frame clones and lacks some. The sample includes hundreds of thousands of clones, about 89% of them seen just once. The data were also submitted as part of a second study, on human thymus T cells.

Sequencing was carried out using thymocytes. These receptors were taken from a boy younger than two with a congenital heart defect. Both conserved end residues are part of each CDR3. D genes are given only for firm matches. Some rows have no size entry. The others give once, few or many, or a class for an expanded clone.

TRBV28	TRBJ2-2	TRBD2	-	CASQIRGGVSGELFF	TGTGCCAGCCAAATCCGGGGGGGCGTCTCCGGGGAGCTGTTTTTT
TRBV5-1	TRBJ2-7	-	-	CASSLGPGFYEQYF	TGCGCCAGCAGCTTGGGTCCAGGCTTCTACGAGCAGTACTTC
TRBV7-2	TRBJ2-5	TRBD1	-	CASSLDPEKGRGRGETQYF	TGTGCCAGCAGCTTAGACCCTGAAAAAGGCAGGGGGAGAGGCGAGACCCAGTACTTC
TRBV14	TRBJ1-2	-	-	CASSRPPGKLGYGYTF	TGTGCCAGCAGCCGCCCACCAGGGAAATTAGGCTATGGCTACACCTTC
TRBV5-1	TRBJ1-1	TRBD1	-	CASSPWTGRGSEAFF	TGCGCCAGCAGCCCATGGACAGGGCGGGGAAGTGAAGCTTTCTTT
TRBV27	TRBJ1-4	-	-	CASSPKPHSQLFF	TGTGCCAGCAGTCCCAAACCCCACTCTCAACTGTTTTTT
TRBV28	TRBJ1-2	TRBD1	-	CASSSTGGAGGYTF	TGTGCCAGCAGTTCGACAGGGGGCGCAGGAGGCTACACCTTC
TRBV28	TRBJ1-4	-	-	CASRAGPNEKLFF	TGTGCCAGCAGGGCGGGGCCTAATGAAAAACTGTTTTTT
TRBV28	TRBJ1-2	TRBD1	once	CASSFRAPGQINGYTF	TGTGCCAGCAGTTTTAGGGCTCCGGGACAGATAAATGGCTACACCTTC
TRBV5-6	TRBJ1-1	-	-	CASSLQHSPHTEAFF	TGTGCCAGCAGCTTGCAGCACAGCCCGCACACTGAAGCTTTCTTT
TRBV2	TRBJ2-5	-	-	CASSSEQGDQETQYF	TGTGCCAGCAGTTCCGAACAGGGCGACCAAGAGACCCAGTACTTC
TRBV7-2	TRBJ1-2	TRBD1	-	CASSTQGRDGYTF	TGTGCCAGCAGCACACAGGGGCGGGATGGCTACACCTTC
TRBV12-1	TRBJ2-3	-	-	CASSPKLGPDTQYF	TGTGCCAGCAGCCCCAAGTTGGGCCCAGATACGCAGTATTTT
TRBV25-1	TRBJ2-1	-	-	CASRSGTYNEQFF	TGTGCCAGCAGGTCGGGGACTTACAATGAGCAGTTCTTC
TRBV13	TRBJ2-2	TRBD1	-	CASSLAGRGQNTGELFF	TGTGCCAGCAGCCTAGCCGGCAGGGGGCAGAACACCGGGGAGCTGTTTTTT
TRBV4-3	TRBJ1-5	TRBD1	-	CASSQGQGIRQPQHF	TGCGCCAGCAGCCAGGGACAGGGTATAAGGCAGCCCCAGCATTTT
TRBV2	TRBJ2-7	TRBD1	-	CANTSTGDGCEQYF	TGTGCCAACACCTCGACAGGGGACGGATGCGAGCAGTACTTC
TRBV29-1	TRBJ1-1	-	-	CSVDLQMNTEAFF	TGCAGCGTTGACTTACAGATGAACACTGAAGCTTTCTTT
TRBV28	TRBJ2-7	-	-	CASRLTRPTVSSYEQYF	TGTGCCAGCAGGTTGACTAGACCCACCGTTAGCTCCTACGAGCAGTACTTC
TRBV29-1	TRBJ2-7	-	-	CSVSGGGGEQYF	TGCAGCGTCTCAGGGGGAGGAGGGGAGCAGTACTTC
TRBV29-1	TRBJ2-7	TRBD1	-	CSVFLGGFSSYEQYF	TGCAGCGTTTTTCTAGGGGGCTTTAGCTCCTACGAGCAGTACTTC
TRBV19	TRBJ1-5	-	-	CASSIQDLRKYSNQPQHF	TGTGCCAGTAGTATACAGGATCTAAGGAAGTATAGCAATCAGCCCCAGCATTTT